Listed below are T cell receptor beta chains from one sample, sequenced in a study of lymphopenia after photon versus proton radiotherapy. This table comes from immunoSEQ multiplex PCR, and its TCRdb copy is limited to in-frame clones, with some not included. The data hold over 40,000 clones, with under 95% observed a single time. This sample comprised peripheral blood, obtained from a patient treated with photon-based radiotherapy. The receptors originated from a woman aged 40 to 55 with cholangiocarcinoma. The CDR3 runs from the conserved cysteine through the conserved F or W. The D gene is left open where the match is weak. Clone size, where shown, is once, few, many, or a class for clones that have expanded.

clone size	J gene	D gene	V gene	CDR3 DNA	CDR3 protein
once	TRBJ2-2	NA	TRBV7-9	TGTGCCAGCAGCTTAAACGCCATTGGACGGGACACCGGGGAGCTGTTTTTT	CASSLNAIGRDTGELFF
NA	TRBJ1-1	NA	TRBV28	TGTGCCAGCAGTGTCTCCGGGACGGTGGCCGAAGCTTTCTTT	CASSVSGTVAEAFF
once	TRBJ2-7	TRBD1	TRBV30	TGTGCCTGGAGTACTACAGGGGGCCAGGACGAGCAGTACTTC	CAWSTTGGQDEQYF
NA	TRBJ1-4	NA	TRBV28	TGTGCCAGCAGTTTATCGGCGGGGCCGAATGAAAAACTGTTTTTT	CASSLSAGPNEKLFF
NA	TRBJ1-2	NA	TRBV18	TGTGCCAGCTCACCGGGGGAAAAAACGATCTATGGCTACACCTTC	CASSPGEKTIYGYTF
NA	TRBJ1-6	NA	TRBV28	TGTGCCAGCAGTTTGTTTGACAATTCTTCACCCCTCCACTTT	CASSLFDNSSPLHF
few	TRBJ2-2	NA	TRBV28	TGTGCCAGCGGCCGGGCCTCTAACACCGGGGAGCTGTTTTTT	CASGRASNTGELFF
NA	TRBJ2-1	NA	TRBV28	TGTGCCAGCACCTCCGGCAGGGACAATGAGCAGTTCTTC	CASTSGRDNEQFF
NA	TRBJ2-1	TRBD2	TRBV7-9	TGTGCCAGCAGCCCGTGGACTAGCGGGATACACAATGAGCAGTTCTTC	CASSPWTSGIHNEQFF
NA	TRBJ1-2	NA	TRBV2	TGTGCCAGCAGTGGGACAGAAGTGTATGGCTACACCTTC	CASSGTEVYGYTF